This T cell receptor beta chain was captured in a study of molecular identifiers for immune sequencing clone quantification. Study details: With replicates, the RNA of roughly 20,000 or 100,000 naive CD8 cells was split five ways and four were sequenced.

V was trimmed by 7 bases and J by 6 bases, leaving 6 bases between them. The CDR3 sequence is 11 residues long. TCRdb called the PCR reads again in MiXCR, with one record for every CDR3 protein. The sample has about half a million distinct CDR3 sequences; 20% to 25% are singletons. Material: naive CD8+ T cells from blood, with Jurkat cell RNA spiked in. As to subset: FACS-sorted CD8+CD4-CCR7+CD45RA+ naive T cells. This sequence was found in a human donor in good health. Some libraries in this study had Jurkat cell RNA spiked in. The genes are TRBV12-3 or TRBV12-4 and TRBJ2-2, with no clear D. The CDR3 spells CASKVAGELFF. The CDR3 region has the DNA TGTGCCAGCAAAGTTGCCGGGGAGCTGTTTTTT.